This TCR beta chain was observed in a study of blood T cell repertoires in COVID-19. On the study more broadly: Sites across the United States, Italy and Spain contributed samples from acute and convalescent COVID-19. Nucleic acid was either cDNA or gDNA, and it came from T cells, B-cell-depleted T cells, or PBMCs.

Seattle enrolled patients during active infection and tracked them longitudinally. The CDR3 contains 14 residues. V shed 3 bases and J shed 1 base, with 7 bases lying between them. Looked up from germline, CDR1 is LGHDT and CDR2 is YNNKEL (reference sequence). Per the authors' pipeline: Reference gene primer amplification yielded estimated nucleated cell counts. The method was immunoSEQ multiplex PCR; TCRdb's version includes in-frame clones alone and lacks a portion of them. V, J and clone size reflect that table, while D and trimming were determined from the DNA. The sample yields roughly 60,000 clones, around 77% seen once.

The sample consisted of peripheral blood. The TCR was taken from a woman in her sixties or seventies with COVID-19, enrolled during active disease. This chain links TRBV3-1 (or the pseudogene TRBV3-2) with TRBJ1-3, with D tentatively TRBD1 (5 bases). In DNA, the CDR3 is TGTGCCAGCAGCCACAGGGAATCTGGAAACACCATATATTTT. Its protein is CASSHRESGNTIYF.